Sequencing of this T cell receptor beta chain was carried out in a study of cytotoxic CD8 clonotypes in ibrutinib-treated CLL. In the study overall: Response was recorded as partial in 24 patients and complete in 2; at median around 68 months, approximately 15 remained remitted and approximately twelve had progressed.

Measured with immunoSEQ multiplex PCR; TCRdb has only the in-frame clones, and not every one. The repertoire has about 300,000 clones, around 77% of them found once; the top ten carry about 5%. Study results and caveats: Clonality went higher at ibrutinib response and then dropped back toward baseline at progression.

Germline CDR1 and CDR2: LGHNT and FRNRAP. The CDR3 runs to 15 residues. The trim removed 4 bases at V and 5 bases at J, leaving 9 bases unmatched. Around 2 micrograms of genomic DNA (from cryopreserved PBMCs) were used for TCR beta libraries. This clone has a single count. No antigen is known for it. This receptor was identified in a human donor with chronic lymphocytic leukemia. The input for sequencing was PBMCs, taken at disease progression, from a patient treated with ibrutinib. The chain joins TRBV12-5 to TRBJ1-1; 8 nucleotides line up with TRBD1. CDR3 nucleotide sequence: TGTGCTAGTGGTTCGCCCCCAGGGGGCTGGACTGAAGCTTTCTTT. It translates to CASGSPPGGWTEAFF.